This T cell receptor (beta chain) was sequenced in a study of early T cells in non-severe SARS-CoV-2 infection. TCRdb analysed the 5' RACE reads with MiXCR anew, one entry per CDR3 protein. Of tens of thousands of distinct CDR3 sequences listed, more than 12% are singletons. J was trimmed by 0 bases and V by 8 bases; bases with no gene match: 13. There are 18 residues in the CDR3. Ten or more counts support this clonotype. The starting material was whole blood, obtained at baseline. The sequence came from an adult who was a healthcare worker with PCR-confirmed SARS-CoV-2 infection or an uninfected control (not recorded which). V usage is TRBV12-3 or TRBV12-4 and J usage is TRBJ2-6; 7 nucleotides align to TRBD1. The CDR3 reads CASFRPGQRISGANVLTF. The CDR3 DNA sequence: TGTGCCAGCTTTAGACCGGGACAGAGGATCTCTGGGGCCAACGTCCTGACTTTC.